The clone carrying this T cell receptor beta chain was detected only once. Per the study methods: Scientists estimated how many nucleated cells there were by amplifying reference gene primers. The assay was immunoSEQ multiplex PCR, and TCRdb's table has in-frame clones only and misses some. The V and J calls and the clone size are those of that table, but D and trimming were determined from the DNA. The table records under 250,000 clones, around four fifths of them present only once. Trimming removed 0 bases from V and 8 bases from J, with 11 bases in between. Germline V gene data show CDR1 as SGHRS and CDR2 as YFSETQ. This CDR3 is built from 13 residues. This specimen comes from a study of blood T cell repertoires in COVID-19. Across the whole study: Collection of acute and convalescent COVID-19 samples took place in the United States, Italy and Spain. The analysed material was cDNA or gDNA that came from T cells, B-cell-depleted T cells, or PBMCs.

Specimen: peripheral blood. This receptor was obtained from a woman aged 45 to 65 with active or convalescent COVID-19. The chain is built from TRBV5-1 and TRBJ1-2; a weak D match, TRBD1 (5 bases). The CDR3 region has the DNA TGCGCCAGCAGCTTGGATAGGGGTTGGGGCTACACCTTC. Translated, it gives CASSLDRGWGYTF.